Each of the 19 T cell receptor beta chains below was sequenced from the same sample in a study of blood T cell repertoires in COVID-19. This table comes from immunoSEQ multiplex PCR, and its TCRdb copy is limited to in-frame clones, with some not included. The sample records about 320,000 clones, roughly 89% being singletons. The sequencing input was PBMCs or T cells enriched from blood (not recorded which). These receptors were collected from a man in his sixties who had recovered from COVID-19.

CDR3 bases: TGCGCCAGCAGCTTGGGGGAGCACTACGAGCAGTACTTC. Its protein product is CASSLGEHYEQYF. V gene TRBV5-1 combines with J gene TRBJ2-7; possibly TRBD2 for D (5 bases). CDR3 length equals 13 residues. Germline assignment: CDR1 SGHRS and CDR2 YFSETQ. V was shortened by 0 bases and J by 3 bases, with 7 bases between the two germline ends.

The chain is built from TRBV29-1 and TRBJ2-7; 11 bases map to TRBD2. CDR3 size: 14 residues. Per the germline V gene, CDR1 is SQVTM and CDR2 is ANQGSEA. The V gene end was trimmed by 5 bases and the J gene end by 0 bases; junction bases not matched to a gene: 3. CDR3 sequence (DNA): TGCAGCGTTTGGACTAGCGGGTCCTCCTACGAGCAGTACTTC. It encodes CSVWTSGSSYEQYF.

This chain uses TRBV5-8 with TRBJ2-5; maybe TRBD2 (6 bases). Trimming removed 4 bases at V and 0 bases at J, with 10 bases between. Per the germline V gene, CDR1 is SGHTS and CDR2 is YDEGEE. CDR3 length: 14 residues. The DNA for the CDR3 is TGTGCCAGCAGCAGGAGGGTGTACCAAGAGACCCAGTACTTC. This sequence encodes CASSRRVYQETQYF. Complete variable domain (other parts from reference TRBV5-8 and TRBJ2-5): EAGVTQSPTHLIKTRGQQATLRCSPISGHTSVYWYQQALGLGLQFLLWYDEGEERNRGNFPPRFSGRQFPNYSSELNVNALELEDSALYLCASSRRVYQETQYFGPGTRLLVL.

The chain couples TRBV7-3 to TRBJ2-7; the match to TRBD2 covers 11 bases. This CDR3 has 17 amino acids. With 5 bases clipped from V and 5 bases from J, the junction kept 14 bases outside the gene matches. From germline, CDR1 is SGHTA and CDR2 FQGTGA. CDR3 in DNA: TGTGCCAGCAGCCCGACTCCACGGTTAGCGGGAGGGGACGAGCAGTACTTC. This codes for CASSPTPRLAGGDEQYF. The full variable domain, rest sourced from reference TRBV7-3 and TRBJ2-7, is GAGVSQTPSNKVTEKGKYVELRCDPISGHTALYWYRQSLGQGPEFLIYFQGTGAADDSGLPNDRFFAVRPEGSVSTLKIQRTERGDSAVYLCASSPTPRLAGGDEQYFGPGTRLTVT.

The chain employs TRBV27 and TRBJ1-2; TRBD1 matches 7 bases. This CDR3 spans 15 amino acids. Per the germline V gene, CDR1 is MNHEY and CDR2 is SMNVEV (reference sequence). Losses at the gene ends were 6 bases for V and 4 bases for J; bases not matched to a gene: 11. The CDR3 reads CASSPQAGGGYGYTF. In DNA, the CDR3 is TGTGCCAGCAGCCCCCAGGCAGGGGGAGGCTATGGCTACACCTTC.

This chain uses TRBV18 with TRBJ1-3; 7 nucleotides match TRBD1. V shed 6 bases, J shed 4 bases, and the junction held 9 bases outside the gene matches. The CDR3 spans 15 residues. Looked up from germline, CDR1 is KGHSH and CDR2 is LQKENI. The CDR3 protein is CASSGDRRTGNTIYF. The CDR3, as DNA: TGTGCCAGCTCGGGGGACAGAAGGACCGGAAACACCATATATTTT.

This rearrangement joins TRBV9 to TRBJ2-3, with 10 bases matching TRBD1. Germline CDR1 is SGDLS and CDR2 is YYNGEE. V lost 5 bases to trimming and J lost 1 base; unmatched junction nucleotides: 4. The CDR3 spans 15 residues. CDR3 DNA: TGTGCCAGCAGAGCCGGGACAGGGGGCACAGATACGCAGTATTTT. This gives the protein CASRAGTGGTDTQYF.

The J gene is TRBJ1-1, the V gene TRBV2, with TRBD1 matching over 7 bases. J was trimmed by 6 bases and V by 5 bases; bases with no gene match: 3. Germline V gene sequence: CDR1 SNHLY, CDR2 FYNNEI. The CDR3 runs to 12 residues. The CDR3: CASSWDSPEAFF. DNA of the CDR3: TGTGCCAGCAGTTGGGACAGCCCTGAAGCTTTCTTT.

This clone was counted a few times. The genes are TRBV5-1 and TRBJ1-4, with a tentative D call TRBD1 (5 bases). Trimming took off 1 base at V and 0 bases at J, with 10 bases between the two ends. Looked up from germline, CDR1 is SGHRS and CDR2 is YFSETQ. This CDR3 is built from 16 residues. Here the CDR3 reads CASSLSAGPTNEKLFF. The CDR3 DNA follows: TGCGCCAGCAGCTTGTCGGCAGGGCCAACTAATGAAAAACTGTTTTTT.

The V and J genes are TRBV3-1 (or the pseudogene TRBV3-2) and TRBJ2-2, with D unclear. Trimming stripped 5 bases from V and 6 bases from J, with 10 bases between. Germline CDR1 reads LGHDT; CDR2 reads YNNKEL (reference sequence). The CDR3 spans 13 residues. Here the CDR3 DNA reads TGTGCCAGCAGCTCCTACTCGGCCGGGGAGCTGTTTTTT. Encoded protein: CASSSYSAGELFF.

This clone was found once. The chain couples TRBV5-4 to TRBJ2-3; no clear D gene. The CDR3 is 12 amino acids. The germline V and J ends were trimmed by 5 bases and 5 bases, with 9 bases remaining between them. CDR1 is SGHNT and CDR2 is YYREEE in the germline V gene (reference sequence). CDR3 loop: CASSRSRDTQYF. In nucleotides, the CDR3 is TGTGCCAGCAGTCGGTCGAGAGATACGCAGTATTTT.

The chain joins TRBV5-5 to TRBJ1-3, with a possible D match to TRBD1 (5 bases). Per germline, CDR1 SGHKS and CDR2 YYEKEE (reference sequence). There are 14 residues in the CDR3. Trimming removed 7 bases at V and 1 base at J, with 12 bases between. CDR3 in DNA: TGTGCCAGCGCCTTTCCAGGGTCTGGAAACACCATATATTTT. Its translation is CASAFPGSGNTIYF.

This clone was seen once. The chain carries TRBV7-2 and TRBJ1-4; TRBD1 matches at 7 bases. V lost 2 bases, J lost 8 bases, and 5 bases stayed unmatched. CDR3 length equals 14 residues. Looked up from germline, CDR1 is SGHTA and CDR2 is FQGNSA. CDR3 protein: CASSLRQGGEKLFF. CDR3 bases: TGTGCCAGCAGCTTACGACAGGGAGGCGAAAAACTGTTTTTT.

The chain links TRBV27 to TRBJ2-1; 7 bases agree with TRBD2. Trimming removed 7 bases from V and 4 bases from J; junction bases left unmatched: 7. The CDR3 has 14 residues. Germline-derived CDR1 and CDR2 are MNHEY and SMNVEV (reference sequence). The DNA of the CDR3 is TGTGCCAGCATAGGGGCTAGCGGTTACAATGAGCAGTTCTTC. This encodes CASIGASGYNEQFF.

V and J are TRBV2 and TRBJ2-7; TRBD1 matches at 12 bases. V dropped 7 bases and J dropped 5; count of bases not matched to a gene: 6. CDR1 is SNHLY, CDR2 FYNNEI, per germline. This CDR3 has 14 amino acids. CDR3 in amino acids: CASTKGQGANEQYF. The CDR3 DNA sequence: TGTGCCAGCACCAAGGGACAGGGGGCAAACGAGCAGTACTTC.

This clone was counted a single time. This sequence joins TRBV24-1 and TRBJ2-6; 9 positions agree with TRBD1. The germline CDR1 and CDR2 sequences are KGHDR and SFDVKD. The CDR3 is made up of 18 amino acids. Germline trimming cut 2 bases from V and 0 bases from J; bases unmatched to any gene: 4. CDR3 in amino acids: CATSDWTGADSGANVLTF. CDR3 nucleotides: TGTGCCACCAGTGATTGGACAGGGGCCGACTCTGGGGCCAACGTCCTGACTTTC.

V is TRBV7-8 and J is TRBJ2-7, with D unresolved. Germline CDR1 SGHVS, CDR2 FQNEAQ. The CDR3 is 13 residues long. V dropped 0 bases and J dropped 4 bases, with 7 bases sitting between them. The DNA of the CDR3 is TGTGCCAGCAGCTTAGCCTTGTTATACGAGCAGTACTTC. Amino acid sequence: CASSLALLYEQYF.

V and J are TRBV19 and TRBJ1-2, with TRBD1 identical over 10 bases. Per the germline V gene, CDR1 is LNHDA and CDR2 is SQIVND (reference sequence). Trimming at V came to 6 bases and at J to 4 bases, leaving 11 bases not matched to a gene. The CDR3 totals 16 residues. The CDR3, as DNA: TGTGCCAGTAGCCAAGGGACAGGGGCCCGAGTCTATGGCTACACCTTC. Residues: CASSQGTGARVYGYTF.

A word on this clone: The sample holds other DNA sequences that translate to the same CDR3. This sequence joins TRBV11-2 and TRBJ2-7; 9 bases match TRBD2. This CDR3 region has 15 residues. The V segment lost 6 bases and the J segment 2 bases; nucleotides outside the gene matches: 8. CDR1 and CDR2 (germline): SGHAT, FQNNGV. The CDR3 bases are TGTGCCAGCAGTTCTACTAGCGGGCGGACCTACGAGCAGTACTTC. Encoded protein: CASSSTSGRTYEQYF.